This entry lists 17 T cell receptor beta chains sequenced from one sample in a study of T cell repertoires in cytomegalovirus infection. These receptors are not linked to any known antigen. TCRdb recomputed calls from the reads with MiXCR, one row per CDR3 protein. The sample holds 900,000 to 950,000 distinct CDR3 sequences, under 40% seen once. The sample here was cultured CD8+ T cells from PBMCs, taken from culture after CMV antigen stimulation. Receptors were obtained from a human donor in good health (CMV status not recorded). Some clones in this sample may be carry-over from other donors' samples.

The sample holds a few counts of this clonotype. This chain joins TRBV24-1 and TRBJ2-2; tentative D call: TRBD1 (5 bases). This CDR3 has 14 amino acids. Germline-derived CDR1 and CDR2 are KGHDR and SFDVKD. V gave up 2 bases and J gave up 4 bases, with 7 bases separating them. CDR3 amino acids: CATSDWGSTGELFF. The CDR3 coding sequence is TGTGCCACCAGTGATTGGGGCTCCACCGGGGAGCTGTTTTTT.

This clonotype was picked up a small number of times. CDR3 region: CATVRPGGYNEQFF. The CDR3 DNA sequence: TGTGCCACCGTGCGGCCGGGGGGTTACAATGAGCAGTTCTTC. This chain connects TRBV2 to TRBJ2-1, with 7 bases lining up with TRBD2. Germline V CDR1 and CDR2: SNHLY, FYNNEI. The CDR3 covers 14 residues. After removal of 10 bases from V and 4 bases from J, the junction contained 10 bases not matched to a gene.

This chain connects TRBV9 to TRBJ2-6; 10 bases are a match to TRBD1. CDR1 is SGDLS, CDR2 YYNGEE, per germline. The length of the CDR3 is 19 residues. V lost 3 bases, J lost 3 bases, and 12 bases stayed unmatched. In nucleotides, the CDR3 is TGTGCCAGCAGCGAAAACTCCGGGACAGGGGTTTTTGGGGCCAACGTCCTGACTTTC. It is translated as CASSENSGTGVFGANVLTF.

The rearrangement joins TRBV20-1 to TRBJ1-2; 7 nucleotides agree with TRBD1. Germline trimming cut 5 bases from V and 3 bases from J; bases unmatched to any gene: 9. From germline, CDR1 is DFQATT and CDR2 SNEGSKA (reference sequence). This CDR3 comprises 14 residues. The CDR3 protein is CSAFTGETDYGYTF. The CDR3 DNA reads TGCAGTGCTTTTACAGGGGAGACGGACTATGGCTACACCTTC.

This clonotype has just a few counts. The chain's CDR3 is CASSQDSGEWKTQYF. The CDR3 DNA sequence: TGCGCCAGCAGCCAAGATTCAGGGGAATGGAAGACCCAGTACTTC. The chain uses TRBV4-1 and TRBJ2-5; D is possibly TRBD1 (6 bases). V lost 0 bases, J lost 6 bases, and 14 bases lay in between. The CDR3 consists of 15 residues. The germline gives CDR1 MGHRA, CDR2 YSYEKL.

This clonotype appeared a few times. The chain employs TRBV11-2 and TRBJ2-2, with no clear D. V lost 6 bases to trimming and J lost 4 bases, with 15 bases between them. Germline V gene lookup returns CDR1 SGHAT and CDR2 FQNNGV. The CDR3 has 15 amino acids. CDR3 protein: CASRSPGWSTGELFF. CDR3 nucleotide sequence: TGTGCCAGCAGGTCCCCCGGTTGGAGCACCGGGGAGCTGTTTTTT.

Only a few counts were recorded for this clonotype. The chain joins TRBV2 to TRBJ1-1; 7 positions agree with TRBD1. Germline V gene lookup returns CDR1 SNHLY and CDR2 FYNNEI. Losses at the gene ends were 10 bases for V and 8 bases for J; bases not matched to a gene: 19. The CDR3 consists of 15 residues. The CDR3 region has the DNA TGTGCCATAATGGACGGGCAGGGGGAGTGGGGCGAAGCTTTCTTT. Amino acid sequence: CAIMDGQGEWGEAFF.

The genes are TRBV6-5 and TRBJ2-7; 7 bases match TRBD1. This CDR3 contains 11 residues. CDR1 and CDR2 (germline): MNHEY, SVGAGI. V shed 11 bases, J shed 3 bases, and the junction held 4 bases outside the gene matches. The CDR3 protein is CADREFYEQYV. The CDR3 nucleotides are TGTGCCGACAGGGAATTCTACGAGCAGTACGTC.

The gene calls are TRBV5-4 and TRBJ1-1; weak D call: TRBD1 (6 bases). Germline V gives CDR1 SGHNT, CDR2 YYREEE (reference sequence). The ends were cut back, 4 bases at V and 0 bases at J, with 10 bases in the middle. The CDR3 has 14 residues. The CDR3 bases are TGTGCCAGCAGCCGGACAGAGATGAACACTGAAGCTTTCTTT. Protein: CASSRTEMNTEAFF. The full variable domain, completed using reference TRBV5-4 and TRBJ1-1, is ETGVTQSPTHLIKTRGQQVTLRCSSQSGHNTVSWYQQALGQGPQFIFQYYREEENGRGNFPPRFSGLQFPNYSSELNVNALELDDSALYLCASSRTEMNTEAFFGQGTRLTVV.

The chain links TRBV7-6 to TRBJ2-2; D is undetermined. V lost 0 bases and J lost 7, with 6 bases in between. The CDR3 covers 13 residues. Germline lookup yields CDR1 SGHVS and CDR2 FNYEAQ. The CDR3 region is CASSLAWGGELFF. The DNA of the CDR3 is TGTGCCAGCAGCTTAGCATGGGGCGGGGAGCTGTTTTTT. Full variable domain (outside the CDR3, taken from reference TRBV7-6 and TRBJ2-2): GAGVSQSPRYKVTKRGQDVALRCDPISGHVSLYWYRQALGQGPEFLTYFNYEAQQDKSGLPNDRFSAERPEGSISTLTIQRTEQRDSAMYRCASSLAWGGELFFGEGSRLTVL.

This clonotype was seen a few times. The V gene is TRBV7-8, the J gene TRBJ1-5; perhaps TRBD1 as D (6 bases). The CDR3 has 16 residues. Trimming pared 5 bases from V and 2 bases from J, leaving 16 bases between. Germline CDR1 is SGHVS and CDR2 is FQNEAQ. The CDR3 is CASSARGAGGNQPQHF. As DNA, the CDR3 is TGTGCCAGCAGCGCAAGGGGGGCTGGAGGCAATCAGCCCCAGCATTTT.

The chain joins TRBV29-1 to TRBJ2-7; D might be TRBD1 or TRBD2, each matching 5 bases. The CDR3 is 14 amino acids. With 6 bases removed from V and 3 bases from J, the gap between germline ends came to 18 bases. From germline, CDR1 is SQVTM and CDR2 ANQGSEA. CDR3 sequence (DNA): TGCAGCGTCGATACCGGGACCGACCTCTACGAGCAGTACTTC. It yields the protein CSVDTGTDLYEQYF.

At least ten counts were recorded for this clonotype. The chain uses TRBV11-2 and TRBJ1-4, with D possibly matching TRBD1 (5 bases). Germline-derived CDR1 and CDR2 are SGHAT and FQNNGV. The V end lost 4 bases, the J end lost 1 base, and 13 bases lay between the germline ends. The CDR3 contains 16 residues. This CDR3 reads CASSSVGGRTNEKLFF. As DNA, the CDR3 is TGTGCCAGCAGCTCAGTCGGGGGGAGAACTAATGAAAAACTGTTTTTT.

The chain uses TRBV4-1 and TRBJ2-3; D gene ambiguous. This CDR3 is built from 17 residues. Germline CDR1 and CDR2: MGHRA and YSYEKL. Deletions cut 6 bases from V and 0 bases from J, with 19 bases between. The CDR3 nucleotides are TGCGCCAGCAGTCGACTTCTGGGTACTTCTAGCACAGATACGCAGTATTTT. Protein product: CASSRLLGTSSTDTQYF.

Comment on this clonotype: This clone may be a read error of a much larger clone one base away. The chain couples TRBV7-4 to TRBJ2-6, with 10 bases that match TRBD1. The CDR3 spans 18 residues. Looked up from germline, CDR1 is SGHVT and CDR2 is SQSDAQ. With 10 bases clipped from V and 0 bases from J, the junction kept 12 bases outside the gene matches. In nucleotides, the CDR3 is TGTGCCACCCGACAGGGGGCGATTTCAAACTCTGGGGCCAACGTCCTGACTTTC. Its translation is CATRQGAISNSGANVLTF.

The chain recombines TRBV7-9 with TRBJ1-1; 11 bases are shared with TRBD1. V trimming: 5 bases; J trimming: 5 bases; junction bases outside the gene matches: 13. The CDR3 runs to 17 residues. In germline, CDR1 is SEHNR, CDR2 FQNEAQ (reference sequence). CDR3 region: CASSPRTGGARITEAFF. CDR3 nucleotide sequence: TGTGCCAGCAGCCCACGGACAGGGGGCGCAAGAATTACTGAAGCTTTCTTT.

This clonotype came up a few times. Written as DNA, the CDR3 is TGTGCCAGCAGCCACATAATAAACACCGGGGAGCTGTTTTTT. Amino acid sequence: CASSHIINTGELFF. The chain couples TRBV7-9 to TRBJ2-2; no definite D call. V was trimmed by 5 bases and J by 2 bases, leaving 9 bases between them. The length of the CDR3 is 14 residues. Germline CDR1 reads SEHNR; CDR2 reads FQNEAQ (reference sequence). The variable domain in full, completed from reference TRBV7-9 and TRBJ2-2, reads DTGVSQNPRHKITKRGQNVTFRCDPISEHNRLYWYRQTLGQGPEFLTYFQNEAQLEKSRLLSDRFSAERPKGSFSTLEIQRTEQGDSAMYLCASSHIINTGELFFGEGSRLTVL.